One sample yielded the 24 T cell receptor beta chains listed below, sequenced in a study of T cells in Graves' hyperthyroidism and ophthalmopathy. RNA transcripts were the template for amplifying TCR beta CDR3 regions. First-round RT-PCR of the TCR CDR3 relied on the HTBI primer set. TCRdb processed the multiplex PCR reads anew with MiXCR; each CDR3 protein has one entry. Among about 400,000 distinct CDR3 sequences listed, 12% to 15% were seen once. Sequencing used blood. Source of these receptors: a woman between 18 and 29 years old with Graves' hyperthyroidism.

This clonotype appeared once. CDR3 sequence reads: CASSTGTVGPQHF. In DNA, the CDR3 is TGTGCCAGCAGCACCGGGACTGTTGGGCCCCAGCATTTT. The chain couples TRBV5-6 to TRBJ1-5, with TRBD1 as a possible D gene (5 bases). The CDR3 runs to 13 residues. The germline CDR1 and CDR2 sequences are SGHDT and YYEEEE. V lost 4 bases and J 9 bases, leaving 14 bases between the germline ends.

The chain is built from TRBV2 and TRBJ1-6; D unresolved. The CDR3 loop spans 13 amino acids. Germline V gene data show CDR1 as SNHLY and CDR2 as FYNNEI. With 3 bases removed from V and 5 bases from J, the gap between germline ends came to 5 bases. In DNA, the CDR3 is TGTGCCAGCAGTGACCAGGATAATTCACCCCTCCACTTT. Translating gives CASSDQDNSPLHF.

This clonotype was counted only a few times. The chain combines TRBV20-1 with TRBJ2-5; TRBD2 matches at 12 bases. The CDR3 is made up of 14 amino acids. The germline V gene has CDR1 DFQATT and CDR2 SNEGSKA (reference sequence). J lost 5 bases, V lost 6 bases, and 7 bases had no gene match. In DNA form, the CDR3 reads TGCAGTGCCGGGACTAGCGGGCGAGGGGAGACCCAGTACTTC. Encoded protein: CSAGTSGRGETQYF.

The chain is built from TRBV19 and TRBJ1-5; 10 positions match TRBD1. The V segment lost 9 bases and the J segment 3 bases; nucleotides outside the gene matches: 5. Germline V gives CDR1 LNHDA, CDR2 SQIVND (reference sequence). CDR3 length equals 14 residues. CDR3: CASRTGGLNQPQHF. The CDR3 DNA sequence: TGTGCCAGCCGGACAGGGGGACTCAATCAGCCCCAGCATTTT.

The V and J genes are TRBV19 and TRBJ1-1; no definite D call. This CDR3 spans 14 amino acids. The V gene lost 0 bases and the J gene lost 1 base, with 6 bases spanning the gap. Per germline, CDR1 LNHDA and CDR2 SQIVND (reference sequence). The CDR3 coding sequence is TGTGCCAGTAGTATAGATCTGGGGAACACTGAAGCTTTCTTT. This sequence encodes CASSIDLGNTEAFF.

This clonotype was detected only a few times. This rearrangement joins TRBV6-5 to TRBJ2-1; D gene ambiguous. Germline V gives CDR1 MNHEY, CDR2 SVGAGI. The CDR3 has 16 residues. The V end was cut by 6 bases, the J end by 5 bases, with 20 bases between. Here the CDR3 DNA reads TGTGCCAGCAGCTATTCGAGGACGAGGAGCCACAATGAGCAGTTCTTC. Amino acids: CASSYSRTRSHNEQFF.

The table lists this clonotype with a few counts. Here the CDR3 DNA reads TGTGCCAGCAGCCCAAAAGGAGGGTCCTATGGCTACACCTTC. As protein: CASSPKGGSYGYTF. This chain uses TRBV3-2 with TRBJ1-2. TRBV3-2 is noted as a pseudogene. This CDR3 has 14 amino acids.

A few counts support this clonotype. The rearrangement joins TRBV14 to TRBJ1-1; TRBD1 matches at 9 bases. CDR3 length: 16 amino acids. Germline V CDR1 and CDR2: SGHDN, FVKESK. V lost 5 bases and J lost 3; bases outside the gene matches: 10. CDR3 sequence (DNA): TGTGCCAGCAGCGCCGGGACAGGGTGGTACCACACTGAAGCTTTCTTT. Translated: CASSAGTGWYHTEAFF.

Turning to this clonotype: It is likely a read error, because the conserved phenylalanine at the end of the CDR3 is missing. The genes are TRBV29-1 and TRBJ2-5; D remains unclear. CDR1 is SQVTM, CDR2 ANQGSEA, per germline. The V end was cut by 6 bases, the J end by 1 base, with 12 bases between. The CDR3 is 13 residues long. CDR3 protein: CSVRGALQETQYS. The CDR3 coding sequence is TGCAGCGTACGAGGCGCCCTCCAAGAGACCCAGTACTCC.

This clonotype was counted a few times. This chain links TRBV6-4 with TRBJ2-5, with 12 bases that match TRBD1. Unmatched junction bases numbered 4, after V lost 0 bases and J lost 5 bases. Germline CDR1 reads MRHNA; CDR2 reads SNTAGT. The CDR3 totals 16 residues. CDR3 bases: TGTGCCAGCAGTGACTCAGGGACAGGGGGCCTTGAGACCCAGTACTTC. Amino acids: CASSDSGTGGLETQYF.

V is TRBV30 and J is TRBJ1-5, with D uncertain. The CDR3 spans 14 residues. Trimming pared 0 bases from V and 4 bases from J, leaving 10 bases between. Germline assignment: CDR1 GTSNPN and CDR2 SVGIG (reference sequence). The CDR3 coding sequence is TGTGCCTGGAGTGTAAGGTTAGGGAATCAGCCCCAGCATTTT. Its translation: CAWSVRLGNQPQHF.

As to this clonotype: At one end, the junction sequence differs from germline, possibly due to a read error. The V call is TRBV3-1, the J call TRBJ2-3, with D tentatively TRBD2 (6 bases). From germline, CDR1 is LGHDT and CDR2 YNNKEL (reference sequence). The CDR3 length is 15 residues. The CDR3 coding sequence is TGTGCCAGCAGCCCAGGGACTGCATACACAGATACGCAGTGTTTT. This gives the protein CASSPGTAYTDTQCF.

Comments on this clonotype: This may stem from a read error, because a much larger clone lies one nucleotide away. The chain uses TRBV12-3 or TRBV12-4 and TRBJ2-4; D perhaps matches TRBD1 (5 bases). The CDR3 consists of 14 residues. V was cut by 2 bases and J by 9 bases, with 14 bases left in between. As DNA, the CDR3 is TGTGCCAGCAGTTTACAGACAGCCCAAGGCATTCAGTACTTC. This translates into CASSLQTAQGIQYF.

This clonotype was observed many times. V usage is TRBV12-3 or TRBV12-4 and J usage is TRBJ2-4; D remains unclear. The V gene lost 0 bases and the J gene lost 0 bases, with 3 bases spanning the gap. CDR3 length: 14 amino acids. The CDR3 sequence is CASSLAIAKNIQYF. For the CDR3, the DNA is TGTGCCAGCAGTTTAGCCATAGCCAAAAACATTCAGTACTTC.

This clonotype was seen many times. V and J are TRBV7-9 and TRBJ1-1; D not certain. The CDR3 is 16 residues long. CDR1 and CDR2 from the germline V gene are SEHNR and FQNEAQ (reference sequence). V lost 2 bases to trimming and J lost 4 bases, with 17 bases between them. CDR3 loop: CASSLRQQWEGTEAFF. The CDR3 DNA reads as TGTGCCAGCAGCTTACGTCAACAGTGGGAGGGCACTGAAGCTTTCTTT.

Written as DNA, the CDR3 is TGTGCCAGTAGTACCGACAGGGAGGGTTACGAGCAGTACTTC. Its protein is CASSTDREGYEQYF. The chain has TRBV19 and TRBJ2-7; D is perhaps TRBD1 or TRBD2 (7 bases each). The V gene's germline CDR1 is LNHDA and CDR2 SQIVND (reference sequence). The CDR3 runs to 14 residues. V shed 4 bases and J shed 4 bases, with 14 bases lying between them.

With regard to this clonotype: A much bigger clone sits one base away, suggesting this may be a read error. The CDR3 ends on some other residue instead of the conserved phenylalanine or tryptophan, so this is likely a read error. The gene calls are TRBV19 and TRBJ1-2; possible D gene TRBD1, 6 bases. Germline assignment: CDR1 LNHDA and CDR2 SQIVND (reference sequence). The CDR3 totals 15 residues. Trimming took 8 bases from V and 2 from J, leaving 18 bases between them. The CDR3 sequence is CASCPLPGQNYGYTS. As DNA, the CDR3 is TGTGCCAGTTGCCCACTTCCTGGACAGAACTATGGCTACACCTCC.

The table lists this clonotype with many counts. This sequence joins TRBV4-1 and TRBJ2-7; D is perhaps TRBD1 (6 bases). CDR3 length: 14 amino acids. V shed 5 bases and J shed 3 bases, with 14 bases lying between them. The germline V gene encodes CDR1 MGHRA and CDR2 YSYEKL. CDR3 nucleotides: TGCGCCAGCAGCGGACTCCGGGACAACTACGAGCAGTACTTC. Protein product: CASSGLRDNYEQYF.

The chain links TRBV25-1 to TRBJ1-2; TRBD1 matches 9 bases. Trimming took 6 bases from V and 3 from J; bases not matched to a gene: 5. The germline CDR1 and CDR2 sequences are MGHDK and SYGVNS. The CDR3 totals 14 residues. The CDR3 DNA sequence: TGTGCCAGCAGAGCACAGGGGGCCTACTATGGCTACACCTTC. Encoded protein: CASRAQGAYYGYTF.

The rearrangement links TRBV5-1 to TRBJ1-1; the D gene is possibly TRBD1 (5 bases). Trimming removed 0 bases at V and 7 bases at J, with 16 bases between. CDR1 and CDR2 from the germline V gene are SGHRS and YFSETQ. The CDR3 has 15 amino acids. This CDR3 is CASSLDGQGFGEAFF. CDR3 coding DNA: TGCGCCAGCAGCTTGGATGGGCAGGGATTCGGTGAAGCTTTCTTT.

This clonotype was detected once. The chain recombines TRBV28 with TRBJ2-3; D is undetermined. CDR3 length: 15 amino acids. CDR1 is MDHEN, CDR2 SYDVKM, per germline. Trimming removed 5 bases from V and 6 bases from J, with 18 bases in between. The CDR3 DNA follows: TGTGCCAGCAGTCTACTCTACGCCGCCAGCGATACGCAGTATTTT. It yields the protein CASSLLYAASDTQYF.

This clonotype was seen at least ten times. V and J are TRBV7-3 and TRBJ2-7, with 12 bases identical to TRBD2. CDR1 is SGHTA, CDR2 FQGTGA, per germline. J lost 7 bases, V lost 5 bases, and 9 bases had no gene match. The CDR3 extends over 15 amino acids. Here the CDR3 DNA reads TGTGCCAGCAGCATAAGACTAGCGGGAGTTAAAGAGCAGTACTTC. Translating gives CASSIRLAGVKEQYF.

This clonotype was observed a few times. This may be a read error, as it is one base from a much larger clone. The chain joins TRBV3-1 to TRBJ2-1; 9 positions agree with TRBD1. The trim removed 4 bases at V and 6 bases at J, leaving 7 bases unmatched. Germline CDR1 LGHDT, CDR2 YNNKEL (reference sequence). This CDR3 has 15 residues. CDR3 coding DNA: TGTGCCAGCAGCCTCCGACAGGGGGGCTTCAATGAGCAGTTCTTC. Translated, it gives CASSLRQGGFNEQFF.

The chain has TRBV3-1 and TRBJ2-3; 7 bases line up with TRBD1. J was trimmed by 14 bases and V by 2 bases; bases with no gene match: 7. CDR1 LGHDT and CDR2 YNNKEL come from the germline V gene (reference sequence). CDR3 length: 12 residues. The CDR3 is CASSQLGTEAYF. The CDR3, as DNA: TGTGCCAGCAGCCAACTTGGGACAGAGGCGTATTTT.